A selection of T cell receptor beta chains follows, all from one sample in a study of graft-versus-host responses after intestinal transplantation. Sequencing used immunoSEQ multiplex PCR; TCRdb keeps in-frame clones, though not all of them. The sample shows about 2,000 clones, around 85% of them seen only once. Sequenced here: ileum tissue, sampled almost 70 days after transplant. The source is a human patient who received an intestinal transplant, so some T cells may come from the graft donor. Both conserved end residues are part of each CDR3. The D gene is left open where the match is weak. For some rows the clone size is stated as once, few or many, or as a class when expanded; others skip it.

abundance	d_gene	len	v_gene	j_gene	CDR3nt	CDR3aa
few	TRBD2	15	TRBV9	TRBJ2-1	TGTGCCAGCAGCGTACTAGCGGGGGGGTACAATGAGCAGTTCTTC	CASSVLAGGYNEQFF
-	-	14	TRBV6-1	TRBJ2-1	TGTGCCAGCAGCCAAACAATGGGGTGGGCGGAGCAGTTCTTC	CASSQTMGWAEQFF
once	-	14	TRBV2	TRBJ1-2	TGTGCCAGCAGCGAGACAGGATCCCCCTATGGCTACACCTTC	CASSETGSPYGYTF
once	-	13	TRBV6-5	TRBJ2-3	TGTGCCAGCAGTCAGGGACTTTCAGATACGCAGTATTTT	CASSQGLSDTQYF
-	-	14	TRBV7-8	TRBJ1-1	TGTGCCAGCAGCCCTCAGGGGCGCAGCACTGAAGCTTTCTTT	CASSPQGRSTEAFF
-	-	14	TRBV4-1	TRBJ2-3	TGCGCCAGCAGCCAAGATGCGGCGACAGATACGCAGTATTTT	CASSQDAATDTQYF
-	-	17	TRBV4-3	TRBJ2-1	TGCGCCAGCAGCCATCCTGGACCACACAACACAGGCAATGAGCAGTTCTTC	CASSHPGPHNTGNEQFF
-	TRBD2	13	TRBV9	TRBJ2-7	TGTGCCAGCAGCGTAGGACTAGCGTACGAGCAGTACTTC	CASSVGLAYEQYF
-	TRBD1	14	TRBV28	TRBJ1-1	TGTGCCAGCATCGGGACAGGGGGCTACACTGAAGCTTTCTTT	CASIGTGGYTEAFF
once	TRBD2	20	TRBV28	TRBJ2-3	TGTGCCAGCAGTTTATGGCCCCTAGCGGTCACCCCTTTTTACACAGATACGCAGTATTTT	CASSLWPLAVTPFYTDTQYF
-	-	14	TRBV6-6	TRBJ2-7	TGTGCCAGCAGTCCCTCGGGCCCCCACTACGAGCAGTACTTC	CASSPSGPHYEQYF
-	TRBD1	15	TRBV11-3	TRBJ1-2	TGTGCCAGCAGCTCGGACAGGGGGCCTAACTATGGCTACACCTTC	CASSSDRGPNYGYTF
-	TRBD2	13	TRBV5-1	TRBJ2-1	TGCGCCAGCAGCTCGCTAGCGGGCAATGAGCAGTTCTTC	CASSSLAGNEQFF
-	-	14	TRBV27	TRBJ1-2	TGTGCCAGCAGGCCAGAGTGGACAGCGGATGGCTACACCTTC	CASRPEWTADGYTF
-	TRBD1	13	TRBV29-1	TRBJ1-5	TGCAGCGTACAGGGGGCAGGCAATCAGCCCCAGCATTTT	CSVQGAGNQPQHF
once	-	20	TRBV4-1	TRBJ2-1	TGCGCCAGCAGCCCCCCAGTGGGGGGGCTCGCGGTTAGCTCCTACAATGAGCAGTTCTTC	CASSPPVGGLAVSSYNEQFF
-	-	11	TRBV7-4	TRBJ1-1	TGTGCCAGCAGCTTAGTAGGGGAAGCTTTCTTT	CASSLVGEAFF
-	-	14	TRBV4-1	TRBJ1-2	TGCGCCAGCAGCCAAGTAATCGGGAACTATGGCTACACCTTC	CASSQVIGNYGYTF
-	-	14	TRBV27	TRBJ2-7	TGTGCCAGCAGTTGGGGGGGACAGGCGTACGAGCAGTACTTC	CASSWGGQAYEQYF
few	TRBD2	14	TRBV28	TRBJ2-3	TGTGCCGGGAAAGGGACTAGCAAAGCAGATACGCAGTATTTT	CAGKGTSKADTQYF
-	TRBD1	15	TRBV27	TRBJ1-4	TGTGCCAGCAGTTTTCTCGGGACAGTCAATGAAAAACTGTTTTTT	CASSFLGTVNEKLFF
once	-	13	TRBV21-1	TRBJ2-7	TGTGCCAGCAGCCCAGAGAAGCTCTACGAGCAGTACTTC	CASSPEKLYEQYF
once	-	16	TRBV7-5	TRBJ1-1	TGTGCCAGCAGCTTCAGGGACAGGGGGATGAACACTGAAGCTTTCTTT	CASSFRDRGMNTEAFF
-	-	16	TRBV12-2	TRBJ2-3	TGTGCAAGTCGCGTGAAAGGACTAGCGGGCACAGATACGCAGTATTTT	CASRVKGLAGTDTQYF
-	TRBD1	15	TRBV6-4	TRBJ2-2	TGTGCCAGCTACGACGGGACAGGGCACGCCGGGGAGCTGTTTTTT	CASYDGTGHAGELFF
-	-	19	TRBV10-1	TRBJ2-6	TGCGCCAGCAGTCCTACAAAAAGATCGCACCAAAGTCGGGCCAACGTCCTGACTTTC	CASSPTKRSHQSRANVLTF
-	-	14	TRBV27	TRBJ2-4	TGTGCCAGCTCCTATTCCGACAGGTCGGACATTCAGTACTTC	CASSYSDRSDIQYF
-	-	14	TRBV5-1	TRBJ1-1	TGCGCCAGCAGCTCGCAGGGGATAAACACTGAAGCTTTCTTT	CASSSQGINTEAFF
-	-	16	TRBV7-6	TRBJ2-1	TGTGCCAGCAGCTTAAATGAGGGATTGGATTACAATGAGCAGTTCTTC	CASSLNEGLDYNEQFF
-	TRBD1	16	TRBV19	TRBJ1-1	TGTGCCAGTAGTCTGTTATTGGGACAGAAGAACACTGAAGCTTTCTTT	CASSLLLGQKNTEAFF
once	TRBD1	14	TRBV6-5	TRBJ2-7	TGTGCCAGCAGCCCCCCGGGACAGTCCTACGAGCAGTACTTC	CASSPPGQSYEQYF
few	TRBD1	12	TRBV28	TRBJ1-2	TGTGCCAGCCGGGACAGGAACTATGGCTACACCTTC	CASRDRNYGYTF
-	-	13	TRBV4-3	TRBJ1-5	TGCGCCAGCAGCCAAGAAATAAATCAGCCCCAGCATTTT	CASSQEINQPQHF
-	-	16	TRBV9	TRBJ1-1	TGTGCCAGCAGCGTAGTTTTAGTGTCAGAGAACACTGAAGCTTTCTTT	CASSVVLVSENTEAFF
-	-	15	TRBV6-4	TRBJ1-2	TGTGCCAGCCGACCCTGTTTTAGGGACAACTATGGCTACACCTTC	CASRPCFRDNYGYTF
-	-	16	TRBV5-1	TRBJ1-4	TGCGCCAGCAGCTTGGAGGTTCTGCCAACTAATGAAAAACTGTTTTTT	CASSLEVLPTNEKLFF
-	-	15	TRBV27	TRBJ2-1	TGTGCCAGCAGTTTACAGGGAGCAAACTACAATGAGCAGTTCTTC	CASSLQGANYNEQFF
once	-	15	TRBV7-3	TRBJ1-1	TGTGCCAGCAGCTTTAATTGGTGGATATACACTGAAGCTTTCTTT	CASSFNWWIYTEAFF
few	TRBD1	16	TRBV7-9	TRBJ1-6	TGTGCCAGCAGCCACTTTGGGACAGGAATCAATTCACCCCTCCACTTT	CASSHFGTGINSPLHF
-	TRBD2	16	TRBV7-2	TRBJ2-1	TGTGCCAGCAGCTTAGCGGGACTAGCGGGGTACAATGAGCAGTTCTTC	CASSLAGLAGYNEQFF
-	-	14	TRBV14	TRBJ2-5	TGTGCCAGCAGCCAAGTCAGGGGCCAAGAGACCCAGTACTTC	CASSQVRGQETQYF
-	-	19	TRBV21-1	TRBJ1-2	TGTGCCAGCAGCTCGCCCGGGACAGGGAACCTCCGAGGGACGTATGGCTACACCTTC	CASSSPGTGNLRGTYGYTF
-	-	18	TRBV6-4	TRBJ2-2	TGTGCCAGCAGTGAAGTAGGCGGCTGTCCTGCGAACACCGGGGAGCTGTTTTTT	CASSEVGGCPANTGELFF
-	-	12	TRBV4-2	TRBJ2-1	TGTGCCAGCAGCCAAGAGCGGGGAGAGCAGTTCTTC	CASSQERGEQFF
-	-	19	TRBV5-1	TRBJ2-6	TGCGCCAGCAGCTTGTGGAGGACACGAACTAGCTCTGGGGCCAACGTCCTGACTTTC	CASSLWRTRTSSGANVLTF
few	-	12	TRBV27	TRBJ1-2	TGTGCCAGCCGCACAGGCCTCTACGGCTACACCTTC	CASRTGLYGYTF
-	TRBD2	16	TRBV4-1	TRBJ2-1	TGCGCCAGCAGCCAAGAGGGACTAGCGGGAGTCGGTGAGCAGTTCTTC	CASSQEGLAGVGEQFF
-	-	15	TRBV19	TRBJ2-3	TGTGCCAGTAGTCCCCGGAGGGATCGTTCAGATACGCAGTATTTT	CASSPRRDRSDTQYF
-	TRBD2	17	TRBV4-1	TRBJ2-7	TGCGCCAGCAGCAGGTTTAGCGGGGGAAAAAGCTCCTACGAGCAGTACTTC	CASSRFSGGKSSYEQYF
-	TRBD2	18	TRBV28	TRBJ2-7	TGTGCCAGCAGTTTACCGTCCTTTAGCGGGGCTAGGTTGTACGAGCAGTACTTC	CASSLPSFSGARLYEQYF
-	TRBD2	19	TRBV28	TRBJ2-7	TGTGCCAGCACCCCCCTCTTTCAGAGGCTAGCGGGGGATTCCTACGAGCAGTACTTC	CASTPLFQRLAGDSYEQYF
-	-	16	TRBV4-1	TRBJ2-5	TGCGCCAGCAGCAGTAGGGGCACCCTAGACCTAGAGACCCAGTACTTC	CASSSRGTLDLETQYF
-	-	13	TRBV18	TRBJ2-5	TGTGCCAGCTCACGAGGGATTCAAGAGACCCAGTACTTC	CASSRGIQETQYF
-	-	13	TRBV29-1	TRBJ2-1	TGCAGCGTTGATTCCAGGGAGAGCGATGAGCAGTTCTTC	CSVDSRESDEQFF